The source of this T cell receptor (beta chain) is a study of early T cells in non-severe SARS-CoV-2 infection (dated by TCRdb to the early 2020s). Turning to the overall study: Bulk RNA from unsorted whole blood was used for TCR sequencing, so alpha and beta chains could not be paired. What the study reported, not specific to this receptor: Matching against VDJdb was skewed toward anti-spike CD8 responses, likely underestimated virus-specific expansions, and missed private and CD4 specificities.

The library came from 5' RACE. Instrument used: NextSeq 500. In the TCR library protocol, unique molecular identifiers were attached to individual cDNA molecules to correct for PCR bias and sequencing error. Both TCR alpha and beta chains were sequenced, and tight co-correlation was observed between alpha and beta sequence abundances in each sample. In the authors' own workflow: V gene, J gene and CDR3 annotation of TCR sequences was performed with Decombinator V4. TCRs were defined as expanded if a significant change between any two time points was detected under a Poisson model with p below 0.0001. Abundances of TCRs were expressed as counts per million after normalisation to the total number of TCRs sequenced in each sample. MAIT TCRs were defined by TRAV1-2 paired with TRAJ12, TRAJ20 or TRAJ33, and iNKT TCRs by TRAV10 paired with TRAJ18. A search of VDJdb, accessed on 1 November 2021, was run for TCRs annotated to CMV, EBV and SARS-CoV-2, with TCRs annotated for multiple antigens excluded. TCRdb itself trimmed the public reads at Q25 with fastp, ran MiXCR and retained productive beta chains. Rows with one shared CDR3 protein collapse into an entry with the most common genes and DNA. These V and J calls originate from TCRdb's pipeline instead of the authors' own analysis. The sample table lists 30,000 to 35,000 distinct CDR3 sequences, around 6.6% of them with a count of one. The top ten constitute less than 3% of the sample.

Set within a cohort of healthcare workers in London, UK, this nested case-control study involved weekly PCR testing of nasopharyngeal swabs along with blood sampling. Healthcare workers were enrolled in the week of the UK lockdown, from 23 to 31 March 2020, and were followed every week for up to about 16 weeks. This clonotype was seen repeatedly, ten times or more. Its antigen has not been determined. No base quality information exists; no much larger clone differs at one position. CDR1 and CDR2 are read off the germline V gene as SGHDN and FVKESK. V drops 0 bases and J drops 11 bases, leaving 10 bases in between. The CDR3, cysteine through phenylalanine, is 12 amino acids long. CDR3 DNA is the only sequence kept; it has 36 bases, read in frame from the first base.

This clonotype was sampled from an adult who was a healthcare worker with PCR-confirmed SARS-CoV-2 infection or an uninfected control (not recorded which). Input material: whole blood. The chain is encoded by TRBV14 joined to TRBJ1-1; no D gene can be assigned with confidence. The CDR3 has the sequence CASSQDSGLAFF. The sequence in DNA is TGTGCCAGCAGCCAAGATAGCGGCTTGGCTTTCTTT.